This TCR beta chain came from a study of blood T cell repertoires in COVID-19. Only in-frame clones appear in the TCRdb table, and some are missing; sequencing was by immunoSEQ multiplex PCR. Of more than 95,000 clones in the sample, about 80% are singletons; the top ten hold 3.8%. Germline CDR1 reads GTSNPN; CDR2 reads SVGIG (reference sequence). The length of the CDR3 is 12 residues. V was shortened by 3 bases and J by 5 bases, with 10 bases between the two germline ends. This chain connects TRBV30 to TRBJ2-5; tentative D call: TRBD1 (6 bases). The sequencing sample was made of peripheral blood. This TCR was recovered from a woman aged 50 to 65 with acute or convalescent COVID-19. The CDR3 is CAWRSGVETQYF. DNA for the CDR3: TGTGCCTGGAGATCAGGGGTGGAGACCCAGTACTTC.